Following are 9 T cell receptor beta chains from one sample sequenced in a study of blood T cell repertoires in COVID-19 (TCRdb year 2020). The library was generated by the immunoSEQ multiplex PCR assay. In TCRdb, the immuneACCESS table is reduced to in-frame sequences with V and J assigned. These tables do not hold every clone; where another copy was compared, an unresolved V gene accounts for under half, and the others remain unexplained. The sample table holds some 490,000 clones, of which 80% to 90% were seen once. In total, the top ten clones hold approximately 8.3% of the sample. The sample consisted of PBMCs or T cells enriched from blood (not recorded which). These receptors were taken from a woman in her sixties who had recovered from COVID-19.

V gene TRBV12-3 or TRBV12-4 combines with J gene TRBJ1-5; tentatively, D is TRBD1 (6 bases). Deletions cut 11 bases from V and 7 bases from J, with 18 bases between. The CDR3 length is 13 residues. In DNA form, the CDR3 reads TGTGCCTCGGCGGGGGGCGAAGGACAGCCCCAGCATTTT. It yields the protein CASAGGEGQPQHF.

The CDR3 DNA follows: TGTGCCAGCAGCTTAGTAAGACAGGGGTCCACCCTCCACTTT. Encoded protein: CASSLVRQGSTLHF. This chain joins TRBV7-8 and TRBJ1-6; 8 bases line up with TRBD1. This CDR3 has 14 residues. Germline V gene sequence: CDR1 SGHVS, CDR2 FQNEAQ. V lost 1 base to trimming and J lost 14 bases; unmatched junction nucleotides: 7. Looking up the rest from reference TRBV7-8 and TRBJ1-6 gives the full variable domain: GAGVSQSPRYKVAKRGQDVALRCDPISGHVSLFWYQQALGQGPEFLTYFQNEAQLDKSGLPSDRFFAERPEGSVSTLKIQRTQQEDSAVYLCASSLVRQGSTLHFGNGTRLTVT.

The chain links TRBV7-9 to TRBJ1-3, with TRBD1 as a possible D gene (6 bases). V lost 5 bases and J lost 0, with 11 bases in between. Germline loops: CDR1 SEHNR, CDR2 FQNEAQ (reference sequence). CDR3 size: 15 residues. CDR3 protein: CASSPTGLSGNTIYF. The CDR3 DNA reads TGTGCCAGCAGCCCAACAGGGCTCTCTGGAAACACCATATATTTT. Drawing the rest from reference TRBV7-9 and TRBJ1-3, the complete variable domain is DTGVSQNPRHKITKRGQNVTFRCDPISEHNRLYWYRQTLGQGPEFLTYFQNEAQLEKSRLLSDRFSAERPKGSFSTLEIQRTEQGDSAMYLCASSPTGLSGNTIYFGEGSWLTVV.

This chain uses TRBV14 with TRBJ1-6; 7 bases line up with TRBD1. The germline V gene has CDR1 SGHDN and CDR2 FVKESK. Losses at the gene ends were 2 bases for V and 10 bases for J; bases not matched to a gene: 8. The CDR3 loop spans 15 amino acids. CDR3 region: CASSQWTGGESPLHF. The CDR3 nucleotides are TGTGCCAGCAGCCAATGGACAGGCGGGGAATCACCCCTCCACTTT.

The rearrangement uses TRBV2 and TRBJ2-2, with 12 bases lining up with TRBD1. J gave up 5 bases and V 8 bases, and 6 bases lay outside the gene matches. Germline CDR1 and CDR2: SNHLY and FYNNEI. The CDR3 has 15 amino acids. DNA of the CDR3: TGTGCCAGCTTCCGGGACAGGGGGCGAACCGGGGAGCTGTTTTTT. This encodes CASFRDRGRTGELFF.

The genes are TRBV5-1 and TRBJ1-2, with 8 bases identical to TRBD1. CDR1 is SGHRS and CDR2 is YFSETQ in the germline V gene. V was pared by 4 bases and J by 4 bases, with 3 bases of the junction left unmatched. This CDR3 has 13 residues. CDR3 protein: CASSRDRTYGYTF. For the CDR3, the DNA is TGCGCCAGCAGCCGGGACAGGACCTATGGCTACACCTTC. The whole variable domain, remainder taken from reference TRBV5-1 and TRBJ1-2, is KAGVTQTPRYLIKTRGQQVTLSCSPISGHRSVSWYQQTPGQGLQFLFEYFSETQRNKGNFPGRFSGRQFSNSRSEMNVSTLELGDSALYLCASSRDRTYGYTFGSGTRLTVV.

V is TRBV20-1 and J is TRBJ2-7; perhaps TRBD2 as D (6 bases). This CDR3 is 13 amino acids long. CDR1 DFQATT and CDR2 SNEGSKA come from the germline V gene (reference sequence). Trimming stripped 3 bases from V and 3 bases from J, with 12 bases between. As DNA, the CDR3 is TGCAGTGCTAGTCGGCCGGGAGACTACGAGCAGTACTTC. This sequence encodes CSASRPGDYEQYF.

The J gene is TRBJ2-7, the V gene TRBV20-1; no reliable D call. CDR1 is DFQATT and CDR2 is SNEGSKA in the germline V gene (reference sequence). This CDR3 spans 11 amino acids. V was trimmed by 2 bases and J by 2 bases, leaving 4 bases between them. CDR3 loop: CSARTTYEQYF. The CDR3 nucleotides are TGCAGTGCTAGAACTACCTACGAGCAGTACTTC.

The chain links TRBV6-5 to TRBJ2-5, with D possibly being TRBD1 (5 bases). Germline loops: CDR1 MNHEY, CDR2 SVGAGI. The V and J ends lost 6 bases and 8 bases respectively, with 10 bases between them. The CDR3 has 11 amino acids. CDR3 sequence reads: CASRRQTTQYF. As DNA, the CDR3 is TGTGCCAGCAGGCGACAGACCACCCAGTACTTC.